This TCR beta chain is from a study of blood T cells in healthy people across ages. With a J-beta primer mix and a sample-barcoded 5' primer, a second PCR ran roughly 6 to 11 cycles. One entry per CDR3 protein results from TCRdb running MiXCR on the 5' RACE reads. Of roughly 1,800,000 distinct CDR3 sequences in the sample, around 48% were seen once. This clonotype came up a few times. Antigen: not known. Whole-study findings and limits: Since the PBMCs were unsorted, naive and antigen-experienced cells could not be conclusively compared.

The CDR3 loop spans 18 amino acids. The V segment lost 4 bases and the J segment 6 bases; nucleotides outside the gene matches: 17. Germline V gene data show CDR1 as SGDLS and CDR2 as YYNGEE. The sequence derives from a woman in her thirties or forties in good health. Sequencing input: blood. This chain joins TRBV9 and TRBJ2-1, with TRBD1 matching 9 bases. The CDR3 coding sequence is TGTGCCAGCAGCTTATCCGGCACAGGGGGCGCCCCTGGCAATGAGCAGTTCTTC. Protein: CASSLSGTGGAPGNEQFF.